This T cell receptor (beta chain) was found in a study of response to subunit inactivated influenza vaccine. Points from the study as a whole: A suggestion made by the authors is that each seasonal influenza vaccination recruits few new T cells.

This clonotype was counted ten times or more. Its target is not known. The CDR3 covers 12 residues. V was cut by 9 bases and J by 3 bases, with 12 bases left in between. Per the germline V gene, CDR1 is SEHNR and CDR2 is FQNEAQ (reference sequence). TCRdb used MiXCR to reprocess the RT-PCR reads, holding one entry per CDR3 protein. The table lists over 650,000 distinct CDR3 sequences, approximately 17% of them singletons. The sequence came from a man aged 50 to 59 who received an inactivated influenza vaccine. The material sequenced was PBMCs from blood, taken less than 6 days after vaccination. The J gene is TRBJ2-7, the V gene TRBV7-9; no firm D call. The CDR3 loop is CASETADYEQYF. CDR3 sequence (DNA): TGTGCCAGTGAGACCGCAGACTACGAGCAGTACTTC.